A single sample gave rise to the 23 T cell receptor beta chains below, sequenced in a study of T cell responses to AZD1222 COVID-19 vaccine. The method was immunoSEQ multiplex PCR; TCRdb's version includes in-frame clones alone and lacks a portion of them. This table has roughly 120,000 clones, over 85% appearing once. Specimen: peripheral blood, collected on day 0 of AZD1222 vaccination. The receptors derive from an adult in good health.

This sequence joins TRBV15 and TRBJ2-2; D might be TRBD2 (6 bases). Germline V gene lookup returns CDR1 LNHNV and CDR2 YYDKDF (reference sequence). CDR3 length equals 13 residues. The V gene lost 0 bases and the J gene lost 9 bases, with 8 bases spanning the gap. CDR3 residues: CATSRDLARELFF. In DNA form, the CDR3 reads TGTGCCACCAGCAGAGACCTAGCGAGGGAGCTGTTTTTT.

The rearrangement uses TRBV28 and TRBJ2-6; 10 bases are a match to TRBD1. There are 17 residues in the CDR3. The germline gives CDR1 MDHEN, CDR2 SYDVKM. V shed 2 bases and J 2 bases; nucleotides not matched to a gene: 3. CDR3 DNA sequence: TGTGCCAGCAGTTTACCCGGACAGGGGGCTGGGGCCAACGTCCTGACTTTC. Protein product: CASSLPGQGAGANVLTF.

V usage is TRBV7-2 and J usage is TRBJ1-2; no reliable D call. The CDR3 is 14 residues long. From germline, CDR1 is SGHTA and CDR2 FQGNSA. Trimming removed 2 bases at V and 3 bases at J, with 10 bases between. The CDR3 region is CASSLRGLYYGYTF. The CDR3, as DNA: TGTGCCAGCAGCTTACGTGGACTGTACTATGGCTACACCTTC.

The chain carries TRBV19 and TRBJ1-5, with D possibly matching TRBD1 (5 bases). The V gene lost 7 bases and the J gene lost 5 bases, with 24 bases spanning the gap. Looked up from germline, CDR1 is LNHDA and CDR2 is SQIVND (reference sequence). The CDR3 is 17 residues long. CDR3 residues: CASTQDPVWGRHQPQHF. CDR3 bases: TGTGCCAGTACCCAGGACCCAGTTTGGGGGAGGCATCAGCCCCAGCATTTT.

This chain uses TRBV18 with TRBJ1-3; D possibly corresponds to TRBD1 (5 bases). This CDR3 contains 15 residues. The germline gives CDR1 KGHSH, CDR2 LQKENI. V was shortened by 6 bases and J by 0 bases, with 12 bases between the two germline ends. The CDR3 DNA reads TGTGCCAGCTCTGTCGGGGCCGGCTCTGGAAACACCATATATTTT. This translates into CASSVGAGSGNTIYF.

This chain connects TRBV6-5 to TRBJ2-7, with 11 positions matching TRBD1. Germline values: CDR1 MNHEY, CDR2 SVGAGI. With V trimmed by 2 bases and J by 4 bases, 7 bases remained unmatched. The CDR3 covers 16 residues. Here the CDR3 DNA reads TGTGCCAGCAGTTACGCGATCGGGACAGGGGGGTACGAGCAGTACTTC. Encoded protein: CASSYAIGTGGYEQYF.

This rearrangement joins TRBV11-2 to TRBJ1-4, with D possibly matching TRBD1 (5 bases). Between the trimmed V and J ends, which lost 5 bases and 15 bases, there was a span of 22 bases. Germline V gene data show CDR1 as SGHAT and CDR2 as FQNNGV. The CDR3 consists of 14 residues. The CDR3 region has the DNA TGTGCCAGCAGCCCCACCGGGGCCCCCAGTGCGGTGTTTTTT. Translation: CASSPTGAPSAVFF.

This chain uses TRBV21-1 with TRBJ2-1; TRBD1, the table's D call, lacks a check against the DNA. TRBV21-1 is flagged as a pseudogene. CDR3 length: 14 residues. The CDR3 sequence is CASSSQDRDNEQFF. CDR3 nucleotide sequence: TGTGCCAGCAGCTCTCAGGACAGGGACAATGAGCAGTTCTTC.

The V call is TRBV5-1, the J call TRBJ2-5; D remains ambiguous. Germline assignment: CDR1 SGHRS and CDR2 YFSETQ. Trimming left V 0 bases short and J 0 bases short, with 12 bases between. This CDR3 has 16 residues. In nucleotides, the CDR3 is TGCGCCAGCAGCTTGGGTCGTAGTGCGTACCAAGAGACCCAGTACTTC. As protein: CASSLGRSAYQETQYF.

This chain joins TRBV6-5 and TRBJ1-3, with no clear D. Germline CDR1 MNHEY, CDR2 SVGAGI. CDR3 length: 15 residues. Deletions cut 9 bases from V and 0 bases from J, with 15 bases between. CDR3 sequence reads: CASHFSGASGNTIYF. CDR3 coding DNA: TGTGCCAGTCACTTCTCAGGAGCCTCTGGAAACACCATATATTTT.

V is TRBV2 and J is TRBJ2-7, with 11 bases fitting TRBD1. V shed 7 bases and J 2 bases; nucleotides not matched to a gene: 4. The CDR3 loop spans 14 amino acids. Germline V gene sequence: CDR1 SNHLY, CDR2 FYNNEI. CDR3 sequence reads: CASKPGQGAYEQYF. In DNA form, the CDR3 reads TGTGCCAGCAAGCCGGGACAGGGGGCCTACGAGCAGTACTTC.

The J gene is TRBJ2-1, the V gene TRBV12-3 or TRBV12-4; unclear D gene. V was shortened by 3 bases and J by 12 bases, with 9 bases between the two germline ends. This CDR3 has 11 residues. The CDR3 sequence is CASSFNRLQFF. CDR3 sequence (DNA): TGTGCCAGCAGTTTTAATCGCCTGCAGTTCTTC.

The chain combines TRBV3-1 (or the pseudogene TRBV3-2) with TRBJ1-6; a possible D gene is TRBD1 (5 bases). CDR3 length: 13 amino acids. CDR1 is LGHDT and CDR2 is YNNKEL in the germline V gene (reference sequence). V lost 1 base to trimming and J lost 10 bases, with 8 bases between them. The CDR3: CASSQGRDSPLHF. DNA for the CDR3: TGTGCCAGCAGCCAAGGCAGGGACTCACCCCTCCACTTT.

The V call is TRBV27, the J call TRBJ1-6; 7 bases are a match to TRBD1. The trim removed 4 bases at V and 0 bases at J, leaving 3 bases unmatched. Looked up from germline, CDR1 is MNHEY and CDR2 is SMNVEV (reference sequence). This CDR3 is built from 16 residues. The CDR3 sequence is CASSWGTASYNSPLHF. CDR3 sequence (DNA): TGTGCCAGCAGTTGGGGGACAGCCTCCTATAATTCACCCCTCCACTTT.

The J gene is TRBJ2-7, the V gene TRBV9, with TRBD1 as a possible D gene (6 bases). Deletions cut 6 bases from V and 2 bases from J, with 27 bases between. Germline CDR1 SGDLS, CDR2 YYNGEE. The CDR3 loop spans 18 amino acids. The CDR3 reads CASTFQGRGTPPPYEQYF. CDR3 sequence (DNA): TGTGCCAGCACCTTTCAGGGCAGGGGCACACCCCCTCCCTACGAGCAGTACTTC.

This clone was counted a single time. The chain employs TRBV6-5 and TRBJ2-5, with 11 positions matching TRBD2. The CDR3 consists of 15 residues. The V gene's germline CDR1 is MNHEY and CDR2 SVGAGI. The junction had 6 bases not matched to a gene; V was cut back by 4 bases and J by 5 bases. The CDR3 DNA is TGTGCCAGCAGTTTACTAGCGGGAGTAAGGGAGACCCAGTACTTC. This sequence encodes CASSLLAGVRETQYF.

The V call is TRBV6-5, the J call TRBJ1-3; 7 bases fit TRBD1. V shed 2 bases, J shed 0 bases, and the junction held 4 bases outside the gene matches. CDR1 and CDR2 (germline): MNHEY, SVGAGI. The CDR3 runs to 16 residues. The CDR3 here is CASSYGTATSGNTIYF. As DNA, the CDR3 is TGTGCCAGCAGTTACGGGACAGCGACCTCTGGAAACACCATATATTTT.

This clone occurred once. This chain uses TRBV27 with TRBJ1-2, with 9 bases aligning to TRBD1. The J segment lost 3 bases and the V segment lost 5 bases, leaving 10 bases of the junction unmatched. The CDR3 runs to 16 residues. Germline CDR1 and CDR2: MNHEY and SMNVEV (reference sequence). The CDR3 here is CASSLGQGHIDYGYTF. As DNA, the CDR3 is TGTGCCAGCAGTCTCGGACAGGGGCACATTGACTATGGCTACACCTTC.

This chain uses TRBV3-1 (or the pseudogene TRBV3-2) with TRBJ2-4, with 8 bases matching TRBD1. The CDR3 length is 16 residues. CDR1 and CDR2 (germline): LGHDT, YNNKEL (reference sequence). V shed 4 bases and J 1 base; nucleotides not matched to a gene: 6. In DNA, the CDR3 is TGTGCCAGCAGCCCTCGGACAGGGTTGGCCAAAAACATTCAGTACTTC. Residues: CASSPRTGLAKNIQYF.

Written as DNA, the CDR3 is TGTGCCAGCAGTTACGAAGGGAACACTGAAGCTTTCTTT. Translated: CASSYEGNTEAFF. This chain joins TRBV6-5 and TRBJ1-1; D ambiguous. The ends were cut back, 2 bases at V and 1 base at J, with 5 bases in the middle. CDR1 and CDR2 (germline): MNHEY, SVGAGI. The CDR3 totals 13 residues.

The chain couples TRBV7-8 to TRBJ2-1; 9 bases map to TRBD2. CDR3 size: 17 residues. Germline V lookup: CDR1 SGHVS, CDR2 FQNEAQ. Trimming removed 0 bases from V and 7 bases from J; junction bases left unmatched: 10. CDR3 region: CASSLAGAGGRQNEQFF. The CDR3 coding sequence is TGTGCCAGCAGCTTAGCTGGTGCGGGAGGGCGGCAGAATGAGCAGTTCTTC. Looking up the rest from reference TRBV7-8 and TRBJ2-1 gives the full variable domain: GAGVSQSPRYKVAKRGQDVALRCDPISGHVSLFWYQQALGQGPEFLTYFQNEAQLDKSGLPSDRFFAERPEGSVSTLKIQRTQQEDSAVYLCASSLAGAGGRQNEQFFGPGTRLTVL.

The chain couples TRBV11-3 to TRBJ2-5, with a weak D call TRBD2 (6 bases). Between the trimmed V and J ends, which lost 4 bases and 5 bases, there was a span of 14 bases. Per germline, CDR1 SGHNT and CDR2 YENEEA. This CDR3 is built from 14 residues. In DNA form, the CDR3 reads TGTGCCAGCAGCTCCAGCCGCGGGGCGGAGACCCAGTACTTC. Translating gives CASSSSRGAETQYF.

The rearrangement links TRBV19 to TRBJ2-1, with TRBD1 identical over 8 bases. The CDR3 loop spans 14 amino acids. V lost 6 bases and J lost 5; bases outside the gene matches: 6. Germline V CDR1 and CDR2: LNHDA, SQIVND (reference sequence). The DNA for the CDR3 is TGTGCCAGTAGCCCCAGGGGGCCGAACAATGAGCAGTTCTTC. Translation gives CASSPRGPNNEQFF.